The 23 T cell receptor beta chains presented below share a single source sample, sequenced in a study of beta chain features in type 1 diabetes. Of the isolated RNA, all was reverse transcribed, and so the sequenced material was expressed TCRB transcripts. TCRdb's table, derived via immunoSEQ multiplex PCR, lists solely in-frame clones and lacks some. The sample shows roughly 290,000 clones, roughly 8% of them seen only once. Material: central memory CD4+ T cells from blood. Receptors originate from a woman aged 18-29 years in good health.

This clone was observed a handful of times. This chain links TRBV6-5 with TRBJ2-6; 8 positions match TRBD1. The CDR3 loop spans 15 amino acids. The germline V gene encodes CDR1 MNHEY and CDR2 SVGAGI. V shed 11 bases and J 0 bases; nucleotides not matched to a gene: 6. The CDR3 region has the DNA TGTGCCGGGGGGACAGGTTCCTCTGGGGCCAACGTCCTGACTTTC. This gives the protein CAGGTGSSGANVLTF.

This rearrangement joins TRBV6-5 to TRBJ1-2; D is unclear. The CDR3 covers 14 residues. Germline values: CDR1 MNHEY, CDR2 SVGAGI. V dropped 6 bases and J dropped 1 base, with 12 bases sitting between them. CDR3: CASRGSGVNYGYTF. The CDR3 coding sequence is TGTGCCAGCAGGGGGTCTGGAGTTAACTATGGCTACACCTTC.

This clone appeared a few times. The V gene is TRBV18, the J gene TRBJ1-3; D is possibly TRBD1 (6 bases). Trimming took 3 bases from V and 0 from J, leaving 9 bases between them. Germline V gives CDR1 KGHSH, CDR2 LQKENI. The CDR3 covers 15 residues. CDR3 sequence reads: CASSPGTISGNTIYF. In DNA form, the CDR3 reads TGTGCCAGCTCACCGGGGACAATCTCTGGAAACACCATATATTTT.

In this sample, this clone turned up a few times. This chain joins TRBV12-5 and TRBJ2-3; 9 positions agree with TRBD1. Germline values: CDR1 LGHNT, CDR2 FRNRAP. This CDR3 spans 14 amino acids. V shed 6 bases and J 7 bases; nucleotides not matched to a gene: 8. CDR3 region: CASGPGTGSYTQYF. CDR3 bases: TGTGCTAGTGGCCCCGGGACAGGGTCTTATACGCAGTATTTT.

The chain links TRBV6-5 to TRBJ1-2; TRBD1 agrees at 9 bases. The length of the CDR3 is 12 residues. Per the germline V gene, CDR1 is MNHEY and CDR2 is SVGAGI. After removal of 6 bases from V and 13 bases from J, the junction contained 9 bases not matched to a gene. CDR3 region: CASSTGQGRGTF. In DNA form, the CDR3 reads TGTGCCAGCAGCACGGGACAGGGAAGAGGCACCTTC.

J is TRBJ2-5 and V is TRBV11-2; perhaps TRBD1 as D (6 bases). Trimming took off 1 base at V and 5 bases at J, with 14 bases between the two ends. From germline, CDR1 is SGHAT and CDR2 FQNNGV. The CDR3 contains 15 residues. The CDR3 sequence: CASSLGQANRETQYF. Written as DNA, the CDR3 is TGTGCCAGCAGCTTAGGACAGGCCAACAGGGAGACCCAGTACTTC.

The sample holds a few counts of this clone. The rearrangement uses TRBV30 and TRBJ2-5; 10 nucleotides align to TRBD1. The germline V gene encodes CDR1 GTSNPN and CDR2 SVGIG (reference sequence). The CDR3 runs 14 residues. The ends lost 4 bases at V and 5 bases at J; junction bases unmatched: 7. The CDR3: CAWKETGGLETQYF. In nucleotides, the CDR3 is TGTGCCTGGAAGGAGACAGGGGGCTTGGAGACCCAGTACTTC.

V usage is TRBV11-2 and J usage is TRBJ2-1; 7 bases match TRBD1. Germline assignment: CDR1 SGHAT and CDR2 FQNNGV. The V gene end was trimmed by 2 bases and the J gene end by 3 bases; junction bases not matched to a gene: 13. The CDR3 contains 18 residues. The CDR3 protein is CASSLRLRNRGSYNEQFF. CDR3 in DNA: TGTGCCAGCAGCTTAAGACTTAGGAACAGGGGTAGCTACAATGAGCAGTTCTTC.

The V call is TRBV7-3, the J call TRBJ2-3; 7 bases align to TRBD1. Germline-derived CDR1 and CDR2 are SGHTA and FQGTGA. The CDR3 covers 16 residues. V lost 5 bases to trimming and J lost 3 bases; unmatched junction nucleotides: 11. Here the CDR3 DNA reads TGTGCCAGCAGCCAAGCGACAGGGTTTAGTACAGATACGCAGTATTTT. Translating gives CASSQATGFSTDTQYF.

V gene TRBV18 combines with J gene TRBJ1-4; D remains ambiguous. Germline V lookup: CDR1 KGHSH, CDR2 LQKENI. Trimming shortened V by 3 bases and J by 0 bases, and 8 bases separated the two germline ends. The CDR3 consists of 15 residues. The CDR3 sequence is CASSPQGSTNEKLFF. DNA for the CDR3: TGTGCCAGCTCACCCCAAGGTTCAACTAATGAAAAACTGTTTTTT.

The genes are TRBV27 and TRBJ2-2, with 8 positions matching TRBD1. The germline V gene has CDR1 MNHEY and CDR2 SMNVEV (reference sequence). The CDR3 sequence is 16 residues long. V shed 5 bases, J shed 4 bases, and the junction held 9 bases outside the gene matches. CDR3 nucleotides: TGTGCCAGCAGTCCCCAGGGGGCGATGCGCACCGGGGAGCTGTTTTTT. It translates to CASSPQGAMRTGELFF.

The chain employs TRBV2 and TRBJ1-5; 7 positions agree with TRBD1. The CDR3 totals 13 residues. J gave up 5 bases and V 6 bases, and 4 bases lay outside the gene matches. Germline lookup yields CDR1 SNHLY and CDR2 FYNNEI. This CDR3 reads CASRTGQDQPQHF. DNA of the CDR3: TGTGCCAGCAGGACAGGGCAAGATCAGCCCCAGCATTTT.

This clone showed up just a few times. V gene TRBV7-9 combines with J gene TRBJ2-7; no clear D. The germline V gene has CDR1 SEHNR and CDR2 FQNEAQ (reference sequence). V lost 1 base and J 1 base, leaving 11 bases between the germline ends. CDR3 length equals 15 residues. The CDR3 DNA is TGTGCCAGCAGCTTAGGGGCTATACTATCCTACGAGCAGTACTTC. Translation: CASSLGAILSYEQYF.

This clone turned up a few times. This chain links TRBV7-9 with TRBJ1-2; D not certain. The CDR3 covers 12 residues. Germline CDR1 and CDR2: SEHNR and FQNEAQ (reference sequence). Trimming pared 5 bases from V and 5 bases from J, leaving 9 bases between. The CDR3 DNA follows: TGTGCCAGCAGCCTCAGCGGATATGGCTACACCTTC. Residues: CASSLSGYGYTF.

This clone appeared many times. The chain uses TRBV28 and TRBJ1-1; unclear D gene. Trimming stripped 3 bases from V and 3 bases from J, with 20 bases between. Per germline, CDR1 MDHEN and CDR2 SYDVKM. This CDR3 region has 17 residues. CDR3 DNA sequence: TGTGCCAGCAGTTTCAGCAGTGTCCAGCCTGGGTACACTGAAGCTTTCTTT. Translation: CASSFSSVQPGYTEAFF.

This clone has a handful of counts. The chain uses TRBV19 and TRBJ1-3; 7 bases agree with TRBD1. The CDR3 runs 15 residues. V dropped 6 bases and J dropped 2; count of bases not matched to a gene: 7. Germline V gene data show CDR1 as LNHDA and CDR2 as SQIVND (reference sequence). This CDR3 reads CASRPTGNTGNTIYF. The CDR3 region has the DNA TGTGCCAGTAGGCCGACAGGGAACACTGGAAACACCATATATTTT.

The chain joins TRBV4-2 to TRBJ2-2; D may be TRBD2 (5 bases). Trimming took 4 bases from V and 3 from J, leaving 12 bases between them. Germline CDR1 is LGHNA and CDR2 is YNFKEQ. The length of the CDR3 is 15 residues. This CDR3 reads CASSLRGSDTGELFF. In nucleotides, the CDR3 is TGTGCCAGCAGCCTTCGAGGGTCGGACACCGGGGAGCTGTTTTTT.

This chain connects TRBV7-9 to TRBJ1-5; 7 bases match TRBD1. V was clipped by 5 bases and J by 4 bases; unmatched bases: 5. CDR1 and CDR2 (germline): SEHNR, FQNEAQ (reference sequence). This CDR3 is 14 amino acids long. CDR3 region: CASSPTGSNQPQHF. The CDR3 DNA is TGTGCCAGCAGCCCGACAGGGTCGAATCAGCCCCAGCATTTT.

This clone was detected only a few times. This chain connects TRBV19 to TRBJ2-1; the match to TRBD2 covers 11 bases. Germline V lookup: CDR1 LNHDA, CDR2 SQIVND (reference sequence). Losses at the gene ends were 4 bases for V and 8 bases for J; bases not matched to a gene: 1. The CDR3 sequence is 13 residues long. This CDR3 reads CASSRTSGYEQFF. In nucleotides, the CDR3 is TGTGCCAGTAGTAGGACTAGCGGGTATGAGCAGTTCTTC.

This clone has only a few counts. This sequence joins TRBV7-2 and TRBJ2-2; D tentatively reads TRBD1 or TRBD2 (5 bases each). Germline lookup yields CDR1 SGHTA and CDR2 FQGNSA. The germline V and J ends were trimmed by 2 bases and 6 bases, with 16 bases remaining between them. The CDR3 runs 16 residues. CDR3 nucleotides: TGTGCCAGCAGCTTATACGGTGGGGGTTTATCCGGGGAGCTGTTTTTT. It encodes CASSLYGGGLSGELFF.

The V gene is TRBV25-1, the J gene TRBJ2-5, with D perhaps TRBD1 or TRBD2 (5 bases each). Germline V gives CDR1 MGHDK, CDR2 SYGVNS. The V end lost 8 bases, the J end lost 5 bases, and 6 bases lay between the germline ends. The CDR3 length is 10 residues. The CDR3 region is CASWGETQYF. As DNA, the CDR3 is TGTGCCAGCTGGGGGGAGACCCAGTACTTC.

This sequence joins TRBV23-1 and TRBJ1-5, with unresolved D. TRBV23-1 is an ORF, with its function uncertain. The CDR3 sequence is 15 residues long. V dropped 4 bases and J dropped 2 bases, with 12 bases sitting between them. Written as DNA, the CDR3 is TGCGCCAGCAGTCCAAGCCTGTGGGGCAATCAGCCCCAGCATTTT. This encodes CASSPSLWGNQPQHF.

This sequence joins TRBV7-3 and TRBJ2-1, with 8 bases identical to TRBD2. Germline values: CDR1 SGHTA, CDR2 FQGTGA. The CDR3 totals 16 residues. V dropped 1 base and J dropped 8; count of bases not matched to a gene: 10. The chain's CDR3 is CASSLMLGLDNHEQFF. The CDR3 bases are TGTGCCAGCAGCTTAATGTTGGGACTAGATAACCATGAGCAGTTCTTC.